This T cell receptor (beta chain) was recovered during a study of T cells in localized non-small cell lung cancer. Study outcomes and limitations: Prolonged overall survival went with higher T cell density in the blood. Uninvolved adjacent lung showed the highest T cell clonality, exceeding tumor.

Only in-frame clones appear in the TCRdb table, and some are missing; sequencing was by immunoSEQ multiplex PCR. Of about 78,000 clones listed, 84% are singletons. The germline V gene has CDR1 SGHKS and CDR2 YYEKEE (reference sequence). The junction had 12 bases not matched to a gene; V was cut back by 7 bases and J by 7 bases. The CDR3 length is 14 residues. Comment on this clone: The antigen is not known.

The chain links TRBV5-5 to TRBJ1-1; 8 nucleotides agree with TRBD1. The sample was peripheral blood, taken before any cancer treatment. This TCR came from a man aged 40-75 years with stage I lung adenocarcinoma. The CDR3 here is CASSRGLRKDEAFF. CDR3 DNA: TGTGCCAGCTCCAGGGGGCTTAGAAAGGATGAAGCTTTCTTT.